A single sample is the source of the 5 T cell receptor beta chains below, sequenced in a study of cytomegalovirus exposure and HLA in healthy donors. The PCR employed 60 Vbeta primers together with 13 Jbeta primers. Data came from immunoSEQ multiplex PCR; TCRdb stores just in-frame clones and leaves some out. The data show tens of thousands of clones, roughly 72% seen once. The source material was PBMCs. The receptor set was obtained from a woman aged 25 to 39 in good health and CMV-seropositive.

To note about this clone: The junction differs from germline at one of its ends, possibly a read error. J is TRBJ2-6 and V is TRBV15; D might be TRBD1 (5 bases). The CDR3 sequence is 16 residues long. CDR1 is LNHNV and CDR2 is YYDKDF in the germline V gene (reference sequence). Here the CDR3 DNA reads TGTGCCACCAGCAGAGATAGGGGCTCTGGGGCCAACATCCTGACTTTC. Translating it yields CATSRDRGSGANILTF. Full variable domain (rest looked up from reference TRBV15 and TRBJ2-6): DAMVIQNPRYQVTQFGKPVTLSCSQTLNHNVMYWYQQKSSQAPKLLFHYYDKDFNNEADTPDNFQSRRPNTSFCFLDIRSPGLGDTAMYLCATSRDRGSGANILTFGAGSRLTVL.

This chain uses TRBV19 with TRBJ2-3; D remains ambiguous. CDR1 LNHDA and CDR2 SQIVND come from the germline V gene (reference sequence). V lost 8 bases to trimming and J lost 0 bases, with 9 bases between them. The CDR3 is 13 amino acids. The CDR3 region is CASSRPSTDTQYF. In nucleotides, the CDR3 is TGTGCCAGTTCGCGGCCTAGCACAGATACGCAGTATTTT. Full variable domain (remainder filled in from reference TRBV19 and TRBJ2-3): DGGITQSPKYLFRKEGQNVTLSCEQNLNHDAMYWYRQDPGQGLRLIYYSQIVNDFQKGDIAEGYSVSREKKESFPLTVTSAQKNPTAFYLCASSRPSTDTQYFGPGTRLTVL.

The V call is TRBV10-2, the J call TRBJ1-2; D gene uncertain. There are 15 residues in the CDR3. CDR1 and CDR2 from the germline V gene are WSHSY and SAAADI. Trimming removed 1 base at V and 3 bases at J, with 12 bases between. CDR3 sequence (DNA): TGCGCCAGCAGTGAGTTAATTGCGGGTCACTATGGCTACACCTTC. Its protein product is CASSELIAGHYGYTF.

This chain links TRBV7-3 with TRBJ2-3; D is unclear. Germline loops: CDR1 SGHTA, CDR2 FQGTGA. The CDR3 is made up of 15 amino acids. V was pared by 5 bases and J by 8 bases, with 20 bases between. CDR3 residues: CASSLVAGPAVTQYF. The CDR3 coding sequence is TGTGCCAGCAGCCTCGTCGCAGGCCCGGCAGTTACGCAGTATTTT. Variable domain in full (rest from reference TRBV7-3 and TRBJ2-3): GAGVSQTPSNKVTEKGKYVELRCDPISGHTALYWYRQSLGQGPEFLIYFQGTGAADDSGLPNDRFFAVRPEGSVSTLKIQRTERGDSAVYLCASSLVAGPAVTQYFGPGTRLTVL.

CDR3 in amino acids: CASRLTRSGANVLTF. The CDR3 DNA reads as TGTGCCAGCAGATTAACACGCTCTGGGGCCAACGTCCTGACTTTC. The chain links TRBV7-2 to TRBJ2-6; D ambiguous. V was pared by 6 bases and J by 0 bases, with 9 bases between. The CDR3 length is 15 residues. The germline V gene has CDR1 SGHTA and CDR2 FQGNSA.